This TCR beta chain was captured by sequencing in a study of blood T cell repertoires in COVID-19. Study in general: Acute-phase and convalescent COVID-19 samples originated in the United States, Italy and Spain. Nucleic acid was either cDNA or gDNA, and it came from T cells, B-cell-depleted T cells, or PBMCs.

Participants came from some 26 US areas, aged about 18 to 90 years. Original handling: Amplification of reference gene primers was used by the study to estimate nucleated cell counts. Only in-frame clones appear in the TCRdb table, and some are missing; sequencing was by immunoSEQ multiplex PCR. D and trimming come from the DNA, and the V and J calls and clone size come from that table. Of around 320,000 clones detected, nearly 90% appear once; the ten largest clones hold approximately 4%. Germline V gene lookup returns CDR1 LGHDT and CDR2 YNNKEL (reference sequence). The V end lost 1 base, the J end lost 4 bases, and 10 bases lay between the germline ends. This CDR3 is built from 14 residues.

The source material was PBMCs or T cells enriched from blood (not recorded which). The TCR originated in a woman aged 18-29 years with acute COVID-19. The chain carries TRBV3-1 (or the pseudogene TRBV3-2) and TRBJ1-1; D unclear. Here the CDR3 DNA reads TGTGCCAGCAGCCAAGTGCAGGTGGGCACTGAAGCTTTCTTT. It translates to CASSQVQVGTEAFF.